Listed here are 11 T cell receptor beta chains from one sample, sequenced in a study of response to subunit inactivated influenza vaccine. TCRdb reprocessed the RT-PCR reads with MiXCR, giving one entry per CDR3 protein. The table shows about 830,000 distinct CDR3 sequences, with around 20% occurring only once. The sequenced sample was PBMCs from blood, obtained more than 4 days after vaccination. The receptors come from a man between 45 and 60 years old who received an inactivated influenza vaccine.

In its sample, this clonotype was seen a few times. The CDR3 spells CASSLGLRVYEQYF. CDR3 DNA sequence: TGTGCCAGCAGCTTGGGGTTGCGGGTCTACGAGCAGTACTTC. The rearrangement uses TRBV7-2 and TRBJ2-7, with D perhaps matching TRBD2 (5 bases). V lost 3 bases to trimming and J lost 3 bases, with 12 bases between them. Germline CDR1 reads SGHTA; CDR2 reads FQGNSA. This CDR3 has 14 residues.

In its sample, this clonotype was seen a few times. The V gene is TRBV6-2 or TRBV6-3, the J gene TRBJ1-1; D gene unclear. The CDR3 has 14 amino acids. Trimming took off 3 bases at V and 0 bases at J, with 8 bases between the two ends. CDR1 and CDR2 from the germline V gene are MNHEY and SVGEGT. This CDR3 reads CASSYVNMNTEAFF. The CDR3 coding sequence is TGTGCCAGCAGTTATGTTAACATGAACACTGAAGCTTTCTTT.

This chain connects TRBV11-2 to TRBJ2-3, with 11 bases that match TRBD1. The CDR3 consists of 21 residues. Germline V gene data show CDR1 as SGHAT and CDR2 as FQNNGV. V lost 5 bases and J lost 3; bases outside the gene matches: 22. The CDR3 DNA is TGTGCCAGCAGCCCGACCCCGGGACAGGGGGATGGTTCGTATAGAACAGATACGCAGTATTTT. Translation gives CASSPTPGQGDGSYRTDTQYF.

This clonotype has just a few counts. The gene calls are TRBV24-1 and TRBJ2-7; no reliable D call. The V gene lost 7 bases and the J gene lost 7 bases, with 13 bases spanning the gap. The CDR3 extends over 12 amino acids. Germline V gene lookup returns CDR1 KGHDR and CDR2 SFDVKD. CDR3 DNA: TGTGCCACCAGAGGGTCCAGTCCTGAGCAGTACTTC. This sequence encodes CATRGSSPEQYF.

This clonotype was recorded many times. V gene TRBV20-1 combines with J gene TRBJ2-3; 7 bases are a match to TRBD2. Germline assignment: CDR1 DFQATT and CDR2 SNEGSKA (reference sequence). V was clipped by 4 bases and J by 0 bases; unmatched bases: 1. This CDR3 spans 13 amino acids. CDR3 region: CSATSGSTDTQYF. The DNA of the CDR3 is TGCAGTGCTACTAGCGGCAGCACAGATACGCAGTATTTT.

This clonotype came up a few times. V and J are TRBV10-3 and TRBJ2-3, with D uncertain. The germline V gene encodes CDR1 ENHRY and CDR2 SYGVKD. V was shortened by 0 bases and J by 2 bases, with 12 bases between the two germline ends. The CDR3 runs 16 residues. The CDR3 bases are TGTGCCATCAGTGAGTCAGGCAGCACCTACACAGATACGCAGTATTTT. Residues: CAISESGSTYTDTQYF.

The V and J genes are TRBV7-9 and TRBJ2-7; D unresolved. Germline V gene data show CDR1 as SEHNR and CDR2 as FQNEAQ (reference sequence). This CDR3 comprises 14 residues. V dropped 5 bases and J dropped 4 bases, with 15 bases sitting between them. The CDR3 DNA reads TGTGCCAGCAGCCCCCGACCTGGAGAATACGAGCAGTACTTC. This translates into CASSPRPGEYEQYF.

In this sample, this clonotype turned up a few times. This chain connects TRBV10-3 to TRBJ2-3; D remains ambiguous. The germline V gene encodes CDR1 ENHRY and CDR2 SYGVKD. V gave up 4 bases and J gave up 4 bases, with 12 bases separating them. The CDR3 is made up of 14 amino acids. The DNA for the CDR3 is TGTGCCATCAGTGTAGGTGGGAATGCAGATACGCAGTATTTT. It is translated as CAISVGGNADTQYF.

This clonotype was counted between two and nine times. The rearrangement joins TRBV5-1 to TRBJ2-1; 7 bases are shared with TRBD2. Germline V CDR1 and CDR2: SGHRS, YFSETQ. The V and J ends lost 5 bases and 6 bases, in that order; junction bases with no gene match: 8. CDR3 length: 14 residues. CDR3 protein: CASSYISGRNEQFF. In nucleotides, the CDR3 is TGCGCCAGCAGTTATATTAGCGGGCGCAATGAGCAGTTCTTC.

V and J are TRBV7-9 and TRBJ2-1; weak D call: TRBD2 (5 bases). The CDR3 totals 15 residues. V gave up 5 bases and J gave up 4 bases, with 15 bases separating them. Germline loops: CDR1 SEHNR, CDR2 FQNEAQ (reference sequence). Here the CDR3 DNA reads TGTGCCAGCAGCCTCTCCGGACTCCCTTACAATGAGCAGTTCTTC. This translates into CASSLSGLPYNEQFF. The variable domain in full, completed from reference TRBV7-9 and TRBJ2-1, reads DTGVSQNPRHKITKRGQNVTFRCDPISEHNRLYWYRQTLGQGPEFLTYFQNEAQLEKSRLLSDRFSAERPKGSFSTLEIQRTEQGDSAMYLCASSLSGLPYNEQFFGPGTRLTVL.

The chain has TRBV28 and TRBJ1-5; D unclear. Germline CDR1 reads MDHEN; CDR2 reads SYDVKM. Trimming removed 3 bases at V and 5 bases at J, with 11 bases between. The CDR3 length is 14 residues. DNA for the CDR3: TGTGCCAGCAGTTTCGGGAGGGAGGATCAGCCCCAGCATTTT. Translation gives CASSFGREDQPQHF.